Following are 6 T cell receptor beta chains from one sample sequenced in a study of control samples from healthy donors and cancer patients. Repertoires were generated with immunoSEQ multiplex PCR, while TCRdb's copy carries only in-frame clones and drops some. The sample yields 70,000 to 95,000 clones, approximately 93% seen once. The sequenced material came from PBMCs. The receptors shown here come from a woman aged 40 to 55 with lung cancer.

This chain connects TRBV6-1 to TRBJ1-3, with 7 bases that match TRBD1. CDR1 is MNHNS and CDR2 is SASEGT in the germline V gene. The CDR3 loop spans 17 amino acids. With 2 bases clipped from V and 0 bases from J, the junction kept 7 bases outside the gene matches. The CDR3 here is CASSEITGELSGNTIYF. The CDR3 DNA reads TGTGCCAGCAGTGAAATAACAGGGGAGCTCTCTGGAAACACCATATATTTT.

The chain joins TRBV5-1 to TRBJ1-4; no firm D call. Germline loops: CDR1 SGHRS, CDR2 YFSETQ. V dropped 0 bases and J dropped 5 bases, with 11 bases sitting between them. The CDR3 covers 15 residues. This CDR3 reads CASSLEGIPNEKLFF. The DNA of the CDR3 is TGCGCCAGCAGCTTGGAAGGAATCCCCAATGAAAAACTGTTTTTT.

This chain uses TRBV6-5 with TRBJ2-7, with D hard to call. The CDR3 spans 12 residues. Trimming stripped 5 bases from V and 6 bases from J, with 11 bases between. Germline CDR1 reads MNHEY; CDR2 reads SVGAGI. The CDR3 spells CASSPDMSEQYF. DNA of the CDR3: TGTGCCAGCAGTCCCGACATGTCCGAGCAGTACTTC.

The CDR3 sequence is CASSPRDYQPQHF. The DNA of the CDR3 is TGTGCCAGCAGTCCCAGGGACTATCAGCCCCAGCATTTT. This chain links TRBV6-2 or TRBV6-3 with TRBJ1-5; perhaps TRBD1 as D (5 bases). Germline loops: CDR1 MNHEY, CDR2 SVGEGT. The CDR3 loop spans 13 amino acids. V gave up 5 bases and J gave up 5 bases, with 10 bases separating them.

The chain's CDR3 is CASSSSGAPGGGQPQHF. The DNA for the CDR3 is TGTGCCAGCAGTTCCTCCGGGGCCCCAGGAGGGGGTCAGCCCCAGCATTTT. This sequence joins TRBV2 and TRBJ1-5; tentatively, D is TRBD1 (6 bases). The CDR3 runs to 17 residues. CDR1 is SNHLY and CDR2 is FYNNEI in the germline V gene. V lost 5 bases, J lost 6 bases, and 23 bases lay in between.

This sequence joins TRBV28 and TRBJ2-7, with D possibly matching TRBD1 (5 bases). The CDR3 totals 13 residues. V was cut by 11 bases and J by 5 bases, with 19 bases left in between. Germline-derived CDR1 and CDR2 are MDHEN and SYDVKM. The CDR3 DNA reads TGTGCCTGCGGTAGGGGTTTAAGAGACGAGCAGTACTTC. Amino acid sequence: CACGRGLRDEQYF.